This T cell receptor (beta chain) emerged from a study of brain T cells in children with intractable seizures. The repertoire was sequenced with immunoSEQ multiplex PCR; TCRdb's copy has only in-frame clones and lacks some. The top ten hold more than 0.3% of the sample, which has 60,000 to 65,000 clones, 90% to 96% seen once. Germline V gene lookup returns CDR1 SGHDN and CDR2 FVKESK. V lost 4 bases to trimming and J lost 2 bases, with 12 bases between them. This CDR3 is built from 14 residues. The sequence came from a boy younger than two with focal cortical dysplasia and intractable seizures. The chain links TRBV14 to TRBJ2-7; no reliable D call. This specimen consisted of peripheral blood, obtained at surgery. The CDR3 is CASSLPARPYEQYF. The CDR3 DNA reads TGTGCCAGCAGCCTCCCCGCCAGACCCTACGAGCAGTACTTC.